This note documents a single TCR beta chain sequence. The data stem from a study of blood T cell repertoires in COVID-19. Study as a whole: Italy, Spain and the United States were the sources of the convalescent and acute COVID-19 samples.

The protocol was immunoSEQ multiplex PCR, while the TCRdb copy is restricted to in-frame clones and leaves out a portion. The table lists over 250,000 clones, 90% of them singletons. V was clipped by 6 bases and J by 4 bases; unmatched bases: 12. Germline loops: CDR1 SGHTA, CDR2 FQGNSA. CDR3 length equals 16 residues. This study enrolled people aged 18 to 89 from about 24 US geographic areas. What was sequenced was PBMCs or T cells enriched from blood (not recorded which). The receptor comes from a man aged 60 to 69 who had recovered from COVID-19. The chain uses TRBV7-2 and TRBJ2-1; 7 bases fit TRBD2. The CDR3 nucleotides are TGTGCCAGCAGTCATGCACCCGTAGCGGGTTACAATGAGCAGTTCTTC. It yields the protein CASSHAPVAGYNEQFF.